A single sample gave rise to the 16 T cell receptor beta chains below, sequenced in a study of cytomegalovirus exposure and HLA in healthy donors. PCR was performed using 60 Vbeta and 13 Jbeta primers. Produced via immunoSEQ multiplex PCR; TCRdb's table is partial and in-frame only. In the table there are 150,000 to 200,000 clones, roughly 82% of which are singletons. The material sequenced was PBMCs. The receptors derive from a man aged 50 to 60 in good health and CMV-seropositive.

CDR3 protein: CASSVGTSGGELFF. CDR3 nucleotides: TGTGCCAGCAGCGTCGGGACTAGCGGCGGGGAGCTGTTTTTT. The chain joins TRBV7-6 to TRBJ2-2, with TRBD2 matching 11 bases. V trimming: 5 bases; J trimming: 7 bases; junction bases outside the gene matches: 3. Germline assignment: CDR1 SGHVS and CDR2 FNYEAQ. CDR3 length: 14 residues. The full variable domain, with the rest looked up from reference TRBV7-6 and TRBJ2-2, is GAGVSQSPRYKVTKRGQDVALRCDPISGHVSLYWYRQALGQGPEFLTYFNYEAQQDKSGLPNDRFSAERPEGSISTLTIQRTEQRDSAMYRCASSVGTSGGELFFGEGSRLTVL.

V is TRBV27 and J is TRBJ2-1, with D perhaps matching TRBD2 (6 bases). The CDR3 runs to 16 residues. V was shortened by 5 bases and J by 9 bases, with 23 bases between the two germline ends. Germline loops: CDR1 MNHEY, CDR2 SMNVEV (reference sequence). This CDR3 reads CASSLPGFGGRGEQFF. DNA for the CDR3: TGTGCCAGCAGTCTACCGGGTTTCGGGGGACGTGGTGAGCAGTTCTTC.

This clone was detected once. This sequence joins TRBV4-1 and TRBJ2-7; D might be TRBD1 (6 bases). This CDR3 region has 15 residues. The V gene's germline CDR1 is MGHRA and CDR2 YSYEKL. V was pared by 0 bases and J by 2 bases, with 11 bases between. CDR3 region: CASSQETGLPYEQYV. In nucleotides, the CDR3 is TGCGCCAGCAGCCAAGAAACAGGGCTACCCTACGAGCAGTACGTC.

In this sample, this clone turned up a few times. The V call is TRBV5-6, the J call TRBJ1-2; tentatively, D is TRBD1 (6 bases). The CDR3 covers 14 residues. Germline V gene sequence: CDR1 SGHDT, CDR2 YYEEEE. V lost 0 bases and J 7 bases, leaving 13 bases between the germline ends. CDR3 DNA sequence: TGTGCCAGCAGCTTGGGGCGGGGGCTTGGTGGCTACACCTTC. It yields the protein CASSLGRGLGGYTF. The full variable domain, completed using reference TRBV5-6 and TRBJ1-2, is DAGVTQSPTHLIKTRGQQVTLRCSPKSGHDTVSWYQQALGQGPQFIFQYYEEEERQRGNFPDRFSGHQFPNYSSELNVNALLLGDSALYLCASSLGRGLGGYTFGSGTRLTVV.

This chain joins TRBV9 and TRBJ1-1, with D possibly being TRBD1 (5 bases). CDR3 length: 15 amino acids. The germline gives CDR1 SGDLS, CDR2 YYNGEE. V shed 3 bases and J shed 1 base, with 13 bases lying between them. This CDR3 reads CASSGGPGQNTEAFF. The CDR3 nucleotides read TGTGCCAGCAGCGGTGGGCCAGGGCAGAACACTGAAGCTTTCTTT. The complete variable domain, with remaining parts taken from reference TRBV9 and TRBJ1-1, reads DSGVTQTPKHLITATGQRVTLRCSPRSGDLSVYWYQQSLDQGLQFLIQYYNGEERAKGNILERFSAQQFPDLHSELNLSSLELGDSALYFCASSGGPGQNTEAFFGQGTRLTVV.

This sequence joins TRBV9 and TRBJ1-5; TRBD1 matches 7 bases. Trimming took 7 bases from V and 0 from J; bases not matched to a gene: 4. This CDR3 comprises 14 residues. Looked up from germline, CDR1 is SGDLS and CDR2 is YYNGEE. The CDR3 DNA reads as TGTGCCAGCGGCCCAGGGGGTAGCAATCAGCCCCAGCATTTT. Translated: CASGPGGSNQPQHF.

The CDR3 loop reads CASVENGGGHQFF. The CDR3 region has the DNA TGCGCCAGCGTAGAAAACGGGGGGGGCCATCAGTTCTTC. V usage is TRBV5-1 and J usage is TRBJ2-1; TRBD2 aligns across 8 bases. The CDR3 runs to 13 residues. Per germline, CDR1 SGHRS and CDR2 YFSETQ. V lost 7 bases and J lost 13; bases outside the gene matches: 13.

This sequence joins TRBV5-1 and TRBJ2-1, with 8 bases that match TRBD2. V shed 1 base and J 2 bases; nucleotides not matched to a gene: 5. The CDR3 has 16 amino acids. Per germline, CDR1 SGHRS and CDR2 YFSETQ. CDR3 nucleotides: TGCGCCAGCAGCTTGTCCGGGACTAGGCCCTACAATGAGCAGTTCTTC. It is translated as CASSLSGTRPYNEQFF.

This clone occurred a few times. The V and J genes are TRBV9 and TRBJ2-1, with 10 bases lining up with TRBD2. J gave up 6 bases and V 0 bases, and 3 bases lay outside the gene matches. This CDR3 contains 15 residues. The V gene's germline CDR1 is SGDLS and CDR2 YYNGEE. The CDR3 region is CASSVALAGSNEQFF. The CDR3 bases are TGTGCCAGCAGCGTAGCACTAGCGGGGTCCAATGAGCAGTTCTTC.

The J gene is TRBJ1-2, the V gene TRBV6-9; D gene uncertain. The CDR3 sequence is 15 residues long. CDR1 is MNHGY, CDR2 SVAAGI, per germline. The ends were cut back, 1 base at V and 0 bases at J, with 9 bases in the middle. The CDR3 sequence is CASSYLFETNYGYTF. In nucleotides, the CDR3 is TGTGCCAGCAGTTATTTGTTTGAGACTAACTATGGCTACACCTTC.

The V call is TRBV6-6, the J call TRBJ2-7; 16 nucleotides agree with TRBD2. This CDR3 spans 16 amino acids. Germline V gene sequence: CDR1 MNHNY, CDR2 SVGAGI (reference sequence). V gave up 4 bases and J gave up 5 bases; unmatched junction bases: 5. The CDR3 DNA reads TGTGCCAGCAGTTTCACCGGGACTAGCGGGAGGGACGAGCAGTACGTC. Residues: CASSFTGTSGRDEQYV.

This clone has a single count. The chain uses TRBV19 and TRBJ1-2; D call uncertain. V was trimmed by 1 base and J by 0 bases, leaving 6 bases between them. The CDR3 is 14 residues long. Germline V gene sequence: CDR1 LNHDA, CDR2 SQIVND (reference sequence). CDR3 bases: TGTGCCAGTAGTATAGGAGGGACTAACTATGGCTACACCTTC. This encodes CASSIGGTNYGYTF.

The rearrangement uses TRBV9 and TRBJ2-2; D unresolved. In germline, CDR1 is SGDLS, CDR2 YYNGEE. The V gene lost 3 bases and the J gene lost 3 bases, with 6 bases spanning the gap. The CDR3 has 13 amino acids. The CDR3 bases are TGTGCCAGCAGCGCCTCGTACACCGGGGAGCTGTTTTTT. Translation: CASSASYTGELFF.

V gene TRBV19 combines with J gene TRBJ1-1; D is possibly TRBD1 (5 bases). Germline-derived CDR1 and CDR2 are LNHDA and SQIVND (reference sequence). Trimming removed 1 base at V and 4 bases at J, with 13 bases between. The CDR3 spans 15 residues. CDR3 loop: CASSIGRGGVTEAFF. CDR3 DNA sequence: TGTGCCAGTAGTATAGGAAGGGGTGGGGTCACTGAAGCTTTCTTT.

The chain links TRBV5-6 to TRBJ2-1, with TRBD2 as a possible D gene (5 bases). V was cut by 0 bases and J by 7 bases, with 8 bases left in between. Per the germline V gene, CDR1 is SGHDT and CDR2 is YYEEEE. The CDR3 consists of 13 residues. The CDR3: CASSLGRGNEQFF. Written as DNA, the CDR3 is TGTGCCAGCAGCTTGGGTAGAGGGAATGAGCAGTTCTTC.

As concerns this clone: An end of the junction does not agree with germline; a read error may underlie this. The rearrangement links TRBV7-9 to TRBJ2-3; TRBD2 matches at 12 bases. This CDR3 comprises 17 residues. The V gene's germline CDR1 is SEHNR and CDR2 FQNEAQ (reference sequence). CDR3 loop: CSSSPPLAGGPVDTQYF. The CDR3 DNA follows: TGTTCCAGCAGCCCCCCCCTAGCGGGGGGGCCGGTAGATACGCAGTATTTT.